The TCR beta chain described here comes from a study of blood T cell repertoires in COVID-19. Germline V gene lookup returns CDR1 LGHNA and CDR2 YNFKEQ. The CDR3 is 17 residues long. Trimming at V came to 1 base and at J to 4 bases, leaving 5 bases not matched to a gene. Those who participated ranged in age from 18 to 89 years and resided in about 24 US areas. Assignments of participants to cohorts depended upon their own reported clinical history. Within 2 weeks of study entry, exposed participants had contacted a PCR-confirmed or clinician-diagnosed COVID-19 case. Source study methods: Nucleated cell number was recorded as an estimate derived from reference gene primer amplification. The assay was immunoSEQ multiplex PCR, and TCRdb's table has in-frame clones only and misses some. V, J and clone size are taken as reported in that table, and D and trimming were inferred from the DNA itself. The repertoire holds 260,000 or so clones, roughly four fifths seen once, with about 3.6% in the top ten.

Sequencing was performed on PBMCs or T cells enriched from blood (not recorded which). This chain connects TRBV4-2 to TRBJ2-3, with 13 bases lining up with TRBD2. The receptor was isolated from a woman in her 40s who had been exposed to COVID-19. CDR3 sequence: CASSQGTSGGGADTQYF. The CDR3 DNA reads as TGTGCCAGCAGCCAAGGGACTAGCGGGGGCGGGGCAGATACGCAGTATTTT.